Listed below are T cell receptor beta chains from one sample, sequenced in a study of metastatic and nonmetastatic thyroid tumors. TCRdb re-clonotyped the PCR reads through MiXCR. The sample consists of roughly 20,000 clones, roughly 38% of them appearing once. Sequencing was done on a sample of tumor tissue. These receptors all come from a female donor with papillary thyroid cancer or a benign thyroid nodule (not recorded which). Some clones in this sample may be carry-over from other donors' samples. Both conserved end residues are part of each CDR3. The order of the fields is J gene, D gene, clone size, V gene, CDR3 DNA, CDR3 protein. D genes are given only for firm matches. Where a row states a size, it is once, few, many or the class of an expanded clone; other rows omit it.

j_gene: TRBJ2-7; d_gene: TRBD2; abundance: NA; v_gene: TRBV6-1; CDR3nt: TGTGCCAGCAGGCAAGGACTAGCGCCATCCTACGAGCAGTACTTC; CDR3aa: CASRQGLAPSYEQYF
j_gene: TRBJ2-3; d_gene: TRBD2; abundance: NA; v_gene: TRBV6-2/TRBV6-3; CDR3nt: TGTGCCAGCAGCCCTAGCGGGGGGACCCCAGATACGCAGTATTTT; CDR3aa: CASSPSGGTPDTQYF
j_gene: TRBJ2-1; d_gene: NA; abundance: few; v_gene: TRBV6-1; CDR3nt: TGTGCCAGCAGTGAAGGGGCTAGCAAGCAGTTCTTC; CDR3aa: CASSEGASKQFF
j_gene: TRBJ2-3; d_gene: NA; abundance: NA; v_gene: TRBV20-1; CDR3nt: TGCAGTGCTACGACCACAGATACGCAGTATTTT; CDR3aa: CSATTTDTQYF
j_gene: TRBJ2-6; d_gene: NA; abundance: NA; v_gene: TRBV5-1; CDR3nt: TGCGCCAGCAGCTCGGGGAACTCTGGGGCCAACGTCCTGACTTTC; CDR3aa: CASSSGNSGANVLTF
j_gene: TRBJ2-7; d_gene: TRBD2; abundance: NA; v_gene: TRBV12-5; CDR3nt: TGTGCTAGTGGTTTCCAAGGAGGAACGACTAGCCCCTACGAGCAGTACTTC; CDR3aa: CASGFQGGTTSPYEQYF
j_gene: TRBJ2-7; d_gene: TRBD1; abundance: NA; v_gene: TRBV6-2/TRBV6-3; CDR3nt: TGTGCCAGCAGCAAACGACAGGGGCCCTCCTACGAGCAGTACTTC; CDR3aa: CASSKRQGPSYEQYF
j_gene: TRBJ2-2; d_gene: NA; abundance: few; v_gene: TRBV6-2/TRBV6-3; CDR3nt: TGTGCCAGCAGTCCATCCGACAGGTTCTCGAACACCGGGGAGCTGTTTTTT; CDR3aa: CASSPSDRFSNTGELFF
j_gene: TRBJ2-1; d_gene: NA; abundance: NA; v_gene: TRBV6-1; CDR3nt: TGTGCCAGCAGGGGAGGCGACTCCTACAATGAGCAGTTCTTC; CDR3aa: CASRGGDSYNEQFF
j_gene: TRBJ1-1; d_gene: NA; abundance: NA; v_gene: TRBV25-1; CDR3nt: TGTGCCAGCAGTGGACGACAGAGGAACACTGAAGCTTTCTTT; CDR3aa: CASSGRQRNTEAFF
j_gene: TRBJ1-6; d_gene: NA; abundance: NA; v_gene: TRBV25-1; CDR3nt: TGTGCCAGCAGTATAGGATGGTCACCCCTCCACTTT; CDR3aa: CASSIGWSPLHF
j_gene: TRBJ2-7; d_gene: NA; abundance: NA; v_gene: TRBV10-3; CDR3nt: TGTGCCATCATGGGAGGCCTGGGGGGCGAGCAGTACTTC; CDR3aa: CAIMGGLGGEQYF
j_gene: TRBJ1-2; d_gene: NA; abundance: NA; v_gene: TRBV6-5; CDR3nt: TGTGCCAGCAGTTCCCCGACAGCCTATGGCTACACCTTC; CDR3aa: CASSSPTAYGYTF
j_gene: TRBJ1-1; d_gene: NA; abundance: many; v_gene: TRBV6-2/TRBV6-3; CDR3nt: TGTGCCAGCAGTTACACCCGGGCAAACACTGAAGCTTTCTTT; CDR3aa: CASSYTRANTEAFF
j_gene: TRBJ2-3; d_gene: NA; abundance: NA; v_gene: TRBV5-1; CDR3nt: TGCGCCAGCAGCTTGGCCGTAGGGGGGAGGACAGATACGCAGTATTTT; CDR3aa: CASSLAVGGRTDTQYF
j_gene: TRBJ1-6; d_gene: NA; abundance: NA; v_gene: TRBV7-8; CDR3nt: TGTGCCAGCAGCTCATCCGGGGCAAGGGTTAATTCACCCCTCCACTTT; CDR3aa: CASSSSGARVNSPLHF